The 11 T cell receptor beta chains listed next were all sequenced from one sample in a study of preoperative IRX-2 immunotherapy in early breast cancer. Specified treatment: preoperative locoregional IRX-2 cytokine immunotherapy. Using immunoSEQ multiplex PCR, the repertoire was profiled, and TCRdb retains in-frame clones only, with some absent. The table lists tens of thousands of clones, 95% of them singletons. The specimen was tumor tissue, collected after IRX-2 immunotherapy. The receptors come from a human donor with breast cancer.

This clone was recorded once. The chain's CDR3 is CASSGGLAGGQETQYF. As DNA, the CDR3 is TGTGCCAGCAGCGGAGGACTAGCGGGAGGTCAAGAGACCCAGTACTTC. This chain links TRBV9 with TRBJ2-5, with 14 bases lining up with TRBD2. V trimming: 3 bases; J trimming: 2 bases; junction bases outside the gene matches: 3. There are 16 residues in the CDR3. The germline gives CDR1 SGDLS, CDR2 YYNGEE.

This chain uses TRBV19 with TRBJ2-7; D not certain. The germline CDR1 and CDR2 sequences are LNHDA and SQIVND (reference sequence). V was shortened by 3 bases and J by 3 bases, with 12 bases between the two germline ends. CDR3 size: 14 residues. Here the CDR3 reads CASSIGPSNYEQYF. The DNA for the CDR3 is TGTGCCAGTAGTATCGGGCCGAGTAACTACGAGCAGTACTTC.

This chain links TRBV9 with TRBJ1-5; D possibly corresponds to TRBD1 (5 bases). From germline, CDR1 is SGDLS and CDR2 YYNGEE. The CDR3 consists of 14 residues. Trimming stripped 0 bases from V and 9 bases from J, with 13 bases between. CDR3 bases: TGTGCCAGCAGCGTAGGACAGAGTATGGGGCCCCAGCATTTT. Amino acid sequence: CASSVGQSMGPQHF.

V is TRBV4-1 and J is TRBJ1-2; 8 bases are a match to TRBD1. CDR3 size: 14 residues. Looked up from germline, CDR1 is MGHRA and CDR2 is YSYEKL. V shed 3 bases and J 5 bases; nucleotides not matched to a gene: 5. The CDR3 region has the DNA TGCGCCAGCAGCCAGGGGACAGGAGGGTATGGCTACACCTTC. It translates to CASSQGTGGYGYTF.

This chain uses TRBV19 with TRBJ2-4; TRBD2 might be the D (5 bases). V lost 2 bases, J lost 0 bases, and 14 bases lay in between. The CDR3 is 17 residues long. Germline CDR1 is LNHDA and CDR2 is SQIVND (reference sequence). This chain's CDR3 is CASSIWRQYLAKNIQYF. DNA of the CDR3: TGTGCCAGTAGTATATGGAGGCAGTATCTAGCCAAAAACATTCAGTACTTC.

This chain connects TRBV5-1 to TRBJ2-2; possible D gene TRBD2, 5 bases. CDR3 size: 17 residues. The V and J ends lost 2 bases and 0 bases respectively, with 14 bases between them. Germline CDR1 reads SGHRS; CDR2 reads YFSETQ. This CDR3 is CASSFRGLGSNTGELFF. The CDR3 DNA reads as TGCGCCAGCAGCTTTCGAGGGCTAGGGTCGAACACCGGGGAGCTGTTTTTT.

This chain uses TRBV2 with TRBJ1-1; D may be TRBD1 (5 bases). V was clipped by 8 bases and J by 1 base, with 11 bases between them. Germline V gene data show CDR1 as SNHLY and CDR2 as FYNNEI. The CDR3 contains 13 residues. The CDR3: CASQIGGNTEAFF. The CDR3 region has the DNA TGTGCCAGCCAAATTGGGGGGAACACTGAAGCTTTCTTT.

The chain joins TRBV5-1 to TRBJ2-5; 8 bases align to TRBD1. The DNA end lines up better with TRBJ2-7; the J call may be wrong. Germline assignment: CDR1 SGHRS and CDR2 YFSETQ. This CDR3 has 16 amino acids. The CDR3 DNA sequence: TGCGCCAGCAGCTTGGTTCCCCAGGGGGCGATCGACGAGCAGTACTTC. This sequence encodes CASSLVPQGAIDEQYF.

V is TRBV2 and J is TRBJ1-3; D unresolved. V was pared by 4 bases and J by 0 bases, with 7 bases between. CDR3 size: 14 residues. Germline V gene data show CDR1 as SNHLY and CDR2 as FYNNEI. CDR3 DNA sequence: TGTGCCAGCAGTGGGGAAGGCTCTGGAAACACCATATATTTT. Translated: CASSGEGSGNTIYF.

J is TRBJ2-2 and V is TRBV2; D remains unclear. Germline CDR1 reads SNHLY; CDR2 reads FYNNEI. The V and J ends lost 0 bases and 6 bases respectively, with 8 bases between them. The CDR3 spans 14 residues. CDR3 amino acids: CASSEASTSGELFF. The CDR3 DNA follows: TGTGCCAGCAGTGAAGCGTCCACATCCGGGGAGCTGTTTTTT. Filled out from reference TRBV2 and TRBJ2-2, the complete variable domain reads EPEVTQTPSHQVTQMGQEVILRCVPISNHLYFYWYRQILGQKVEFLVSFYNNEISEKSEIFDDQFSVERPDGSNFTLKIRSTKLEDSAMYFCASSEASTSGELFFGEGSRLTVL.

The chain employs TRBV9 and TRBJ1-2; D possibly corresponds to TRBD1 (6 bases). Germline V gene sequence: CDR1 SGDLS, CDR2 YYNGEE. V was shortened by 0 bases and J by 3 bases, with 15 bases between the two germline ends. The CDR3 consists of 16 residues. Here the CDR3 reads CASSVEGVGGYYGYTF. CDR3 sequence (DNA): TGTGCCAGCAGCGTAGAGGGGGTCGGAGGATACTATGGCTACACCTTC.